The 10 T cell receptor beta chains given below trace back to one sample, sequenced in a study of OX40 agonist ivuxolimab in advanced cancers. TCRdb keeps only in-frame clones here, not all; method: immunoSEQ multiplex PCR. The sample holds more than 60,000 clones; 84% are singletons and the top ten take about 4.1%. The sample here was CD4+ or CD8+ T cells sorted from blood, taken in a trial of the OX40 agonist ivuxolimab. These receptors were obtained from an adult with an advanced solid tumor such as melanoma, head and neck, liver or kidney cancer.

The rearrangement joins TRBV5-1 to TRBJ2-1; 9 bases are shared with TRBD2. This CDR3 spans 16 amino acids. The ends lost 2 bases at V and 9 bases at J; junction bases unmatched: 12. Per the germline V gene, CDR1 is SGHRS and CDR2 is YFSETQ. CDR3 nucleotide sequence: TGCGCCAGCAGCTTCCCAGCGGGGGGAGGAAGTCCTGAGCAGTTCTTC. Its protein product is CASSFPAGGGSPEQFF.

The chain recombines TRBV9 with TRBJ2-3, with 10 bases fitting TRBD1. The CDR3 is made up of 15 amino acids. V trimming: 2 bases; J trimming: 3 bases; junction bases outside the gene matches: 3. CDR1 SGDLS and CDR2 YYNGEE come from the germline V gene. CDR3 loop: CASSVGTGVTDTQYF. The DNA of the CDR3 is TGTGCCAGCAGCGTGGGGACAGGGGTAACAGATACGCAGTATTTT.

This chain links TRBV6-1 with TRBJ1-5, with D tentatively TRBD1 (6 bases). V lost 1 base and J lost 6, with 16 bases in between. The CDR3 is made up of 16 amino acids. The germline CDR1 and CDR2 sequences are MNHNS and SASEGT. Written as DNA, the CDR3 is TGTGCCAGCAGTGAAGGCAGGGGCAAGGAGAGTCAGCCCCAGCATTTT. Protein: CASSEGRGKESQPQHF.

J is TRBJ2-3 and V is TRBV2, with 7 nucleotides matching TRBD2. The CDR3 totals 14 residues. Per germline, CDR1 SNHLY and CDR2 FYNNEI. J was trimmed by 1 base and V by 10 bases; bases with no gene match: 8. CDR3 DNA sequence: TGTGCCACCGATAGCGGGTCCCGCACAGATACGCAGTATTTT. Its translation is CATDSGSRTDTQYF.

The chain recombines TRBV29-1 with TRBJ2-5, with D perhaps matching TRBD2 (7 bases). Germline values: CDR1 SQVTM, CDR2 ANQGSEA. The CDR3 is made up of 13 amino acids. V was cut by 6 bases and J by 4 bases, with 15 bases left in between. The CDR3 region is CSVVTGRGETQYF. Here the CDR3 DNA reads TGCAGCGTCGTAACAGGGAGGGGAGAGACCCAGTACTTC.

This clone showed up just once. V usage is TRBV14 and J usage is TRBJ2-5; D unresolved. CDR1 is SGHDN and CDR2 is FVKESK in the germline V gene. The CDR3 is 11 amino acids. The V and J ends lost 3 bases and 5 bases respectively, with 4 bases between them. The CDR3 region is CASSQEETQYF. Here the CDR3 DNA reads TGTGCCAGCAGCCAGGAGGAGACCCAGTACTTC.

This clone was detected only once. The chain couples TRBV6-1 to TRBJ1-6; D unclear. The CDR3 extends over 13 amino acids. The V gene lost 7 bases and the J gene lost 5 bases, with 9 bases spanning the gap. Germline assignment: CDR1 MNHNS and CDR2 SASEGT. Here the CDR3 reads CASIYGDNSPLHF. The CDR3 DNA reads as TGTGCCAGCATTTACGGGGATAATTCACCCCTCCACTTT.

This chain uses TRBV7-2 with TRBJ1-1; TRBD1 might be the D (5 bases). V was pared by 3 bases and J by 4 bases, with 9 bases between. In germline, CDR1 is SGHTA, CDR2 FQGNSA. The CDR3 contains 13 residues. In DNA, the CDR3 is TGTGCCAGCAGCTTTGGTGGGGGCACTGAAGCTTTCTTT. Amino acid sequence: CASSFGGGTEAFF.

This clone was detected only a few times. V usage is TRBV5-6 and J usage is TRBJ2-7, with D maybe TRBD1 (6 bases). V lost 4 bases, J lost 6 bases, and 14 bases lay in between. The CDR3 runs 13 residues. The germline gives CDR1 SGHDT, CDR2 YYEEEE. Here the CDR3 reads CASSITGFGEQYF. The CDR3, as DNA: TGTGCCAGCAGCATTACAGGGTTTGGCGAGCAGTACTTC.

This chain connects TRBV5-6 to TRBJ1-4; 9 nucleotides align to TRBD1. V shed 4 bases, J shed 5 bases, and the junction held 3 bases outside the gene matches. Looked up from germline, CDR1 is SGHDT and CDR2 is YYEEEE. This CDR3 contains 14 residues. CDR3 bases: TGTGCCAGCAGCAAAGGACAGGGGAATGAAAAACTGTTTTTT. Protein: CASSKGQGNEKLFF.